This TCR beta chain was found in a study of cytomegalovirus exposure and HLA in healthy donors. Overall study results and limits: HLA alleles showed associations with 16,951 TCR beta sequences in a later analysis, at a 0.05 false discovery rate.

From germline, CDR1 is SGHRS and CDR2 YFSETQ. The CDR3 is 15 residues long. V lost 3 bases to trimming and J lost 4 bases; unmatched junction nucleotides: 4. The PCR was carried out with 60 Vbeta primers and 13 Jbeta primers. Profiled with immunoSEQ multiplex PCR; TCRdb holds only in-frame clones, not every one. The table lists 95,000 or so clones, approximately 77% of them singletons, with 4.9% in the top ten. About this clone itself: Its specificity is not known.

The chain combines TRBV5-1 with TRBJ2-2; 9 nucleotides agree with TRBD1. The sequence was collected from a woman in her forties in good health and CMV-seronegative. Sequences were obtained from PBMCs. Here the CDR3 DNA reads TGCGCCAGCAGCTCCGGGACAGGGCGCACCGGGGAGCTGTTTTTT. Translated, it gives CASSSGTGRTGELFF.